This T cell receptor beta chain comes out of a study of CD4+ T cells in melanoma. Findings and limits, study-wide: A reported correlation linked neoantigen-specific CD4+ T cells to CD8+, macrophage and B cell function. Reportedly, melanoma neoantigen-specific CD4+ T cells showed varied differentiation states.

Between the trimmed V and J ends, which lost 0 bases and 4 bases, there was a span of 5 bases. CDR3 length equals 13 residues. Per germline, CDR1 MRHNA and CDR2 SNTAGT. TCRdb keeps only in-frame clones here, not all; method: immunoSEQ multiplex PCR. The sample has more than 110,000 clones, approximately 91% seen once. Note on this clone: As yet, its antigen is unknown.

This chain uses TRBV6-4 with TRBJ2-3; D is unresolved. The receptor was isolated from a human donor with melanoma. CDR3 sequence: CASSDSRADTQYF. For the CDR3, the DNA is TGTGCCAGCAGTGACTCGCGAGCAGATACGCAGTATTTT.